The present entry profiles one T cell receptor (beta chain) with its context. Its antigen remains unknown. The repertoire was sequenced with immunoSEQ multiplex PCR; TCRdb's copy has only in-frame clones and lacks some. The profile covers around 85,000 clones, with 88% appearing a single time and 15% to 20% taken by the ten largest. The data belong to a study of identifying expanded T cells in peripheral blood. The study, taken as a whole, reports: Clone count variance between approximately 2-week samples rose with total template count. Approximately 1.1 clones differed between technical replicates, versus around 15 and 18 over time.

Trimming stripped 6 bases from V and 6 bases from J, with 19 bases between. CDR1 LNHDA and CDR2 SQIVND come from the germline V gene (reference sequence). This CDR3 spans 15 amino acids. Healthy donors had no documented immune events, such as infections, while sampled. Sequencing was carried out using blood. J is TRBJ2-3 and V is TRBV19, with TRBD1 as a possible D gene (6 bases). This TCR derives from a person between 18 and 75 years old in good health. The chain's CDR3 is CASRGQGSVPDTQYF. The CDR3 DNA follows: TGTGCCAGTAGAGGCCAGGGGTCTGTTCCTGATACGCAGTATTTT.